One sample yielded the 19 T cell receptor beta chains listed below, sequenced in a study of cytomegalovirus exposure and HLA in healthy donors. The study ran its PCR with 60 Vbeta and 13 Jbeta primers. Assay used: immunoSEQ multiplex PCR; TCRdb lists only in-frame clones, some missing. Of around 150,000 clones in the sample, around 79% were seen once. Material: PBMCs. All receptors derive from a woman aged 25 to 39 in good health and CMV-seronegative.

The rearrangement joins TRBV16 to TRBJ2-7, with a weak D call TRBD2 (6 bases). This CDR3 comprises 16 residues. Looked up from germline, CDR1 is KGHSY and CDR2 is FQNENV. Trimming took 4 bases from V and 0 from J, leaving 16 bases between them. This CDR3 reads CASSPSVAGLSYEQYF. The CDR3 nucleotides are TGTGCCAGCAGCCCTTCGGTGGCGGGGCTCTCCTACGAGCAGTACTTC.

This sequence joins TRBV19 and TRBJ1-1; possibly TRBD1 for D (5 bases). The CDR3 loop spans 12 amino acids. Germline CDR1 is LNHDA and CDR2 is SQIVND (reference sequence). Trimming shortened V by 5 bases and J by 3 bases, and 7 bases separated the two germline ends. This CDR3 is CASSRGDTEAFF. DNA for the CDR3: TGTGCCAGTAGTCGGGGGGACACTGAAGCTTTCTTT.

This chain links TRBV7-2 with TRBJ2-5; 8 bases are shared with TRBD1. V was clipped by 5 bases and J by 4 bases; unmatched bases: 9. The CDR3 sequence is 15 residues long. Per germline, CDR1 SGHTA and CDR2 FQGNSA. CDR3 in amino acids: CASSVQGVSGETQYF. CDR3 bases: TGTGCCAGCAGCGTACAGGGGGTCAGTGGAGAGACCCAGTACTTC.

The chain has TRBV5-1 and TRBJ1-1, with D possibly TRBD1 on 5 matching bases. This CDR3 is 15 amino acids long. The ends were cut back, 0 bases at V and 6 bases at J, with 15 bases in the middle. Germline-derived CDR1 and CDR2 are SGHRS and YFSETQ. DNA of the CDR3: TGCGCCAGCAGCTTGGCCGGGGGAAGAAGGCCTGAAGCTTTCTTT. This sequence encodes CASSLAGGRRPEAFF.

The chain couples TRBV11-2 to TRBJ1-1; 9 bases fit TRBD1. The CDR3 sequence is 13 residues long. From germline, CDR1 is SGHAT and CDR2 FQNNGV. V trimming: 5 bases; J trimming: 11 bases; junction bases outside the gene matches: 9. CDR3 loop: CASSERRDREAFF. CDR3 sequence (DNA): TGTGCCAGCAGCGAGCGTCGGGACAGGGAGGCTTTCTTT.

This clone has only a few counts. This chain connects TRBV6-6 to TRBJ1-3, with D perhaps TRBD1 (6 bases). V lost 4 bases and J lost 2, with 15 bases in between. Germline values: CDR1 MNHNY, CDR2 SVGAGI (reference sequence). The CDR3 runs to 16 residues. The chain's CDR3 is CASSLGQTGPGNTIYF. The CDR3 coding sequence is TGTGCCAGCAGTTTGGGACAAACTGGGCCTGGAAACACCATATATTTT.

The J gene is TRBJ2-7, the V gene TRBV5-1; D remains unclear. Per germline, CDR1 SGHRS and CDR2 YFSETQ. This CDR3 contains 14 residues. Trimming took 0 bases from V and 0 from J, leaving 7 bases between them. The CDR3 region is CASSLAQISYEQYF. The CDR3 nucleotides read TGCGCCAGCAGCTTGGCACAGATCTCCTACGAGCAGTACTTC.

V usage is TRBV30 and J usage is TRBJ2-7; TRBD1 aligns across 9 bases. The length of the CDR3 is 14 residues. Trimming cost V 0 bases and J 4 bases; bases outside gene matches: 4. Germline-derived CDR1 and CDR2 are GTSNPN and SVGIG (reference sequence). CDR3 amino acids: CAWSVGTGLYEQYF. Here the CDR3 DNA reads TGTGCCTGGAGTGTTGGGACAGGGCTTTACGAGCAGTACTTC.

This sequence joins TRBV19 and TRBJ1-6; D gene uncertain. Germline V gives CDR1 LNHDA, CDR2 SQIVND (reference sequence). The CDR3 contains 14 residues. Trimming took 7 bases from V and 7 from J, leaving 14 bases between them. The CDR3, as DNA: TGTGCCAGTACCGAAAGGACTGCCAATTCACCCCTCCACTTT. Encoded protein: CASTERTANSPLHF.

This rearrangement joins TRBV5-1 to TRBJ2-3; 7 bases match TRBD2. V dropped 1 base and J dropped 4; count of bases not matched to a gene: 6. From germline, CDR1 is SGHRS and CDR2 YFSETQ. The CDR3 consists of 15 residues. The CDR3 sequence: CASSLRAGNADTQYF. As DNA, the CDR3 is TGCGCCAGCAGCTTGAGAGCGGGGAATGCAGATACGCAGTATTTT.

This rearrangement joins TRBV2 to TRBJ2-7, with TRBD1 as a possible D gene (6 bases). The CDR3 sequence is 15 residues long. Germline V CDR1 and CDR2: SNHLY, FYNNEI. Trimming pared 3 bases from V and 5 bases from J, leaving 17 bases between. The CDR3 loop is CASSDPGRGRNEQYF. As DNA, the CDR3 is TGTGCCAGCAGTGATCCGGGCAGGGGAAGGAACGAGCAGTACTTC.

This chain links TRBV7-6 with TRBJ2-3; 8 positions agree with TRBD1. V dropped 6 bases and J dropped 2; count of bases not matched to a gene: 1. This CDR3 is 13 amino acids long. Germline V gives CDR1 SGHVS, CDR2 FNYEAQ. The CDR3 DNA reads TGTGCCAGCAGTCAGGGGGCCACAGATACGCAGTATTTT. Translation: CASSQGATDTQYF. The variable domain in full, completed from reference TRBV7-6 and TRBJ2-3, reads GAGVSQSPRYKVTKRGQDVALRCDPISGHVSLYWYRQALGQGPEFLTYFNYEAQQDKSGLPNDRFSAERPEGSISTLTIQRTEQRDSAMYRCASSQGATDTQYFGPGTRLTVL.

The chain couples TRBV5-1 to TRBJ2-1; 9 bases map to TRBD2. This CDR3 contains 13 residues. Germline V lookup: CDR1 SGHRS, CDR2 YFSETQ. V lost 4 bases to trimming and J lost 9 bases; unmatched junction nucleotides: 5. DNA of the CDR3: TGCGCCAGCAGCGTGGGGGGACTAGCTGAGCAGTTCTTC. Translation gives CASSVGGLAEQFF. Combining the CDR3 with reference TRBV5-1 and TRBJ2-1 gives the whole variable domain KAGVTQTPRYLIKTRGQQVTLSCSPISGHRSVSWYQQTPGQGLQFLFEYFSETQRNKGNFPGRFSGRQFSNSRSEMNVSTLELGDSALYLCASSVGGLAEQFFGPGTRLTVL.

The chain links TRBV9 to TRBJ1-1; D is perhaps TRBD1 (5 bases). V was shortened by 3 bases and J by 0 bases, with 12 bases between the two germline ends. This CDR3 is built from 15 residues. Germline loops: CDR1 SGDLS, CDR2 YYNGEE. DNA for the CDR3: TGTGCCAGCAGCGAGGCGGGGGTGGTGAACACTGAAGCTTTCTTT. This codes for CASSEAGVVNTEAFF.

The sample holds one count of this clone. The J gene is TRBJ2-7, the V gene TRBV27, with TRBD2 identical over 16 bases. There are 22 residues in the CDR3. Germline V CDR1 and CDR2: MNHEY, SMNVEV (reference sequence). The V segment lost 6 bases and the J segment 0 bases; nucleotides outside the gene matches: 20. CDR3 amino acids: CASSKTRGGLAGGPRSSYEQYF. In nucleotides, the CDR3 is TGTGCCAGCAGCAAAACTAGGGGGGGACTAGCGGGGGGGCCAAGGAGCTCCTACGAGCAGTACTTC.

The V gene is TRBV5-4, the J gene TRBJ1-2; D is uncertain. The length of the CDR3 is 15 residues. Trimming took off 4 bases at V and 2 bases at J, with 15 bases between the two ends. Per germline, CDR1 SGHNT and CDR2 YYREEE (reference sequence). Written as DNA, the CDR3 is TGTGCCAGCAGCCTTGGGGAGGGCAGAAACTATGGCTACACCTTC. Translation: CASSLGEGRNYGYTF.

The V and J genes are TRBV2 and TRBJ2-5; 7 bases align to TRBD1. The DNA end is more similar to TRBJ2-7, so the J call may be wrong. CDR1 and CDR2 from the germline V gene are SNHLY and FYNNEI. CDR3 size: 17 residues. The CDR3 spells CASSEEPPQGMGYEQYF. CDR3 sequence (DNA): TGTGCCAGCAGTGAAGAACCCCCACAGGGGATGGGCTACGAGCAGTACTTC.

The chain combines TRBV5-6 with TRBJ2-3; TRBD2 matches at 13 bases. The CDR3 loop spans 17 amino acids. Germline loops: CDR1 SGHDT, CDR2 YYEEEE. Trimming removed 4 bases from V and 1 base from J; junction bases left unmatched: 6. CDR3 amino acids: CASSGFGTSGGTDTQYF. For the CDR3, the DNA is TGTGCCAGCAGCGGGTTTGGGACTAGCGGGGGCACAGATACGCAGTATTTT.

The chain combines TRBV6-6 with TRBJ1-2; D is possibly TRBD1 (6 bases). Trimming shortened V by 6 bases and J by 7 bases, and 21 bases separated the two germline ends. The CDR3 totals 15 residues. Germline V lookup: CDR1 MNHNY, CDR2 SVGAGI (reference sequence). CDR3 in DNA: TGTGCCAGCAGCCCTGGGACACTCCCTTGGGGTGGCTACACCTTC. This encodes CASSPGTLPWGGYTF.